Listed below are T cell receptor beta chains from one sample, sequenced in a study of OX40 agonist ivuxolimab in advanced cancers. Assay: immunoSEQ multiplex PCR; the TCRdb copy retains only in-frame clones and omits some. This table holds 25,000 to 35,000 clones, over 60% found once. The source was CD4+ or CD8+ T cells sorted from blood, collected in a trial of the OX40 agonist ivuxolimab. The receptors were gathered from an adult with an advanced solid tumor such as melanoma, head and neck, liver or kidney cancer. The CDR3 runs from the conserved cysteine through the conserved F or W. The D gene is left open where the match is weak. Clone size is stated in some rows and not others, as once, few, many or a class when expanded.

TRBD1	.	TRBV5-1	TRBJ2-7	TGCGCCAGCAGCGTACGGACAGGGGGCCACGAGCAGTACTTC	CASSVRTGGHEQYF
.	.	TRBV14	TRBJ1-2	TGTGCCAGCAGCCAAGATTCAAGGGGTTCTAATGGCTACACCTTC	CASSQDSRGSNGYTF
.	.	TRBV6-6	TRBJ2-3	TGTGCCAGCAGTCAACGTTGGGGAGTAGATACGCAGTATTTT	CASSQRWGVDTQYF
.	once	TRBV6-6	TRBJ2-3	TGTGCCAGCAGTTACGGAGGGGGGGCCTCAGATACGCAGTATTTT	CASSYGGGASDTQYF
.	.	TRBV6-6	TRBJ1-1	TGTGCCAGCAGTTACCGACAGAACACTGAAGCTTTCTTT	CASSYRQNTEAFF
.	.	TRBV15	TRBJ2-5	TGTGCCACCAGCAGAGATCCTGTGGAGACCCAGTACTTC	CATSRDPVETQYF
.	.	TRBV2	TRBJ1-2	TGTGCCAGCAGGCCGGAATTTGGCTACACCTTC	CASRPEFGYTF
.	.	TRBV2	TRBJ2-1	TGTGCCAGCAGTGAATTGGGATTCGGCAATGAGCAGTTCTTC	CASSELGFGNEQFF
.	.	TRBV5-1	TRBJ1-4	TGCGCCAGCAGCTGGACAAGCCAGGTTGAAAAACTGTTTTTT	CASSWTSQVEKLFF
TRBD1	.	TRBV29-1	TRBJ2-5	TGCAGCGCCGATCCGGGACAGCAAGAGACCCAGTACTTC	CSADPGQQETQYF
.	.	TRBV5-1	TRBJ2-5	TGCGCCAGCAGCTTGTACGGGGGTGCGGCCGGAGAGACCCAGTACTTC	CASSLYGGAAGETQYF
.	.	TRBV2	TRBJ1-4	TGTGCCAGCAGTGTGGGGGGAGGTGAAAAACTGTTTTTT	CASSVGGGEKLFF
.	.	TRBV27	TRBJ2-1	TGTGCCAGCAGTTCCCTGTTGGGGAGTTTGGCCAATGAGCAGTTCTTC	CASSSLLGSLANEQFF
TRBD2	.	TRBV2	TRBJ2-5	TGTGCCAGCTCGGGGGGGCGAGGTGAGACCCAGTACTTC	CASSGGRGETQYF
.	.	TRBV2	TRBJ2-6	TGTGCCAGTGAGGCGGGCAAGGGGGCTGGGGCCAACGTCCTGACTTTC	CASEAGKGAGANVLTF
TRBD1	.	TRBV28	TRBJ1-3	TGTGCCATCAGGAGGCGAGACAGGGGCTCTGGAAACACCATATATTTT	CAIRRRDRGSGNTIYF
.	.	TRBV7-2	TRBJ2-2	TGTGCCAGCAGCTTATCTGGGGGCGCGAACACCGGGGAGCTGTTTTTT	CASSLSGGANTGELFF
.	.	TRBV5-1	TRBJ1-2	TGCGCCAGCAGCTTGGCCCCCGGGAATGGCTACACCTTC	CASSLAPGNGYTF
TRBD1	.	TRBV10-3	TRBJ1-2	TGTGCCATCAGTGAGGGGGGACAGGGGTTTGGCTACACCTTC	CAISEGGQGFGYTF
.	.	TRBV4-1	TRBJ2-1	TGCGCCAGCAGCCAAGCGAAGGGGAGCTCCTACAATGAGCAGTTCTTC	CASSQAKGSSYNEQFF
.	.	TRBV19	TRBJ1-2	TGTGCCAGTAGCCGCTCAGGAAGCTACACCTTC	CASSRSGSYTF
TRBD2	.	TRBV5-4	TRBJ2-1	TGTGCCAGCAGCTTGAGGCGCCTAGCGGGGTACAATGAGCAGTTCTTC	CASSLRRLAGYNEQFF
TRBD1	.	TRBV6-5	TRBJ1-5	TGTGCCAGCAGTCCCGGACAGGTGATTAATCAGCCCCAGCATTTT	CASSPGQVINQPQHF
.	.	TRBV6-1	TRBJ2-7	TGTGCCAGCAGTGACTCCTACGAGCAGTACTTC	CASSDSYEQYF
.	once	TRBV2	TRBJ1-5	TGTGCCAGCGGTGAGGGGAGGAACAATCAGCCCCAGCATTTT	CASGEGRNNQPQHF
.	.	TRBV28	TRBJ2-7	TGTGCCAGCAGTTTTTTCGGTTTTCGCTCCTACGAGCAGTACTTC	CASSFFGFRSYEQYF
.	few	TRBV15	TRBJ1-1	TGTGCCACCAGCAGACGAGGGGAGAACACTGAAGCTTTCTTT	CATSRRGENTEAFF
TRBD2	few	TRBV7-2	TRBJ2-1	TGTGCCAGCAGCTTAGCCAGCGGGGGCTGGGATGAGCAGTTCTTC	CASSLASGGWDEQFF
.	medium-sized	TRBV10-3	TRBJ1-4	TGTGCCATCAGTGAGTCGAAAAGTACGGGCTTCGCGGAAAAACTGTTTTTT	CAISESKSTGFAEKLFF
.	.	TRBV20-1	TRBJ2-7	TGCAGTGCAGCGGCCGGCTACGAGCAGTACTTC	CSAAAGYEQYF
.	once	TRBV6-1	TRBJ1-2	TGTGCCAGCAGTGGGACCCCCATTGACAGTTGGTATGGCTACACCTTC	CASSGTPIDSWYGYTF
.	few	TRBV5-1	TRBJ2-7	TGCGCCAGCAGCTTGGTGGGGGGCGATTACGAGCAGTACTTC	CASSLVGGDYEQYF
TRBD2	.	TRBV30	TRBJ2-5	TGTGCCTGGAGTCTCAGACTAGCGGGGGGCCAAGAGGCCCAGTACTTC	CAWSLRLAGGQEAQYF
TRBD2	.	TRBV5-6	TRBJ2-5	TGTGCCAGCAGCTTTCAGCGGGGGTCTGGTAGTCAAGAGACCCAGTACTTC	CASSFQRGSGSQETQYF
.	.	TRBV19	TRBJ1-5	TGTGCCAGTAGGCGGCTAGCTTATAGCAATCAGCCCCAGCATTTT	CASRRLAYSNQPQHF
.	few	TRBV6-1	TRBJ2-7	TGTGCCAGCAGTCCCTACGGGGCTCGCGACGAGCAGTACTTC	CASSPYGARDEQYF
.	.	TRBV6-6	TRBJ2-3	TGTGCCAGCAGGTTCGGGACGGCTATCACAGATACGCAGTATTTT	CASRFGTAITDTQYF
.	few	TRBV19	TRBJ1-2	TGTGCCAGTACCGCCGGGGGTGCTGTCTCCTATGGCTACACCTTC	CASTAGGAVSYGYTF
TRBD2	.	TRBV13	TRBJ2-2	TGTGCCAGCAGCCCACGGGGGGGTGTGGAGCTGTTTTTT	CASSPRGGVELFF
.	once	TRBV18	TRBJ2-7	TGTGCCAGCTCAGGTCAGGGAAGCTCCTACGAGCAGTACTTC	CASSGQGSSYEQYF
.	few	TRBV7-6	TRBJ1-2	TGTGCCAGCAGCTTAGAACCAGCGGGTGGCTACACCTTC	CASSLEPAGGYTF
.	.	TRBV6-1	TRBJ1-4	TGTGCCAGCAGGATTCACAGCGCAACTAATGAAAAACTGTTTTTT	CASRIHSATNEKLFF
.	.	TRBV5-1	TRBJ1-2	TGCGCCAGCAGCTCGTCGGGTCCTCTTAACTATGGCTACACCTTC	CASSSSGPLNYGYTF
TRBD1	.	TRBV7-9	TRBJ2-2	TGTGCCAGCAGCTTCGCAGGGGGCATTGGTGCCGGGGAGCTGTTTTTT	CASSFAGGIGAGELFF
.	.	TRBV28	TRBJ1-1	TGTGCCAGCAGTTTTCTTCCATCCCCTGGCGCTGAAGCTTTCTTT	CASSFLPSPGAEAFF
.	few	TRBV7-2	TRBJ1-1	TGTGCCAGCAGCTTAGTTGGGGCAGCTTTCTTT	CASSLVGAAFF
.	.	TRBV2	TRBJ2-1	TGTGCCAGCAGCGGACGCAGACAGGAGCAGTTCTTC	CASSGRRQEQFF
.	.	TRBV2	TRBJ1-6	TGTGCCAGCAGTGGGTCGGGGGGCTATAATTCACCCCTCCACTTT	CASSGSGGYNSPLHF
.	.	TRBV14	TRBJ2-5	TGTGCCAGCAGCCAAGATCGGGGCGGGGGCCGACGGGAGACCCAGTACTTC	CASSQDRGGGRRETQYF
TRBD2	.	TRBV19	TRBJ2-1	TGTGCCAGTACCCGACTAGCGGGGGGGCCCTCTTACAATGAGCAGTTCTTC	CASTRLAGGPSYNEQFF
TRBD2	.	TRBV5-1	TRBJ2-5	TGCGCCAGCAGCTTGGTCGGGACTAGTCAAGAGACCCAGTACTTC	CASSLVGTSQETQYF
.	few	TRBV10-2	TRBJ1-4	TGCGCCAGCAGGGCTACAGGAGCCACCCAGGAAAAACTGTTTTTT	CASRATGATQEKLFF
TRBD2	.	TRBV6-6	TRBJ2-4	TGTGCCAGCAGTTACGTAGCGGGGGGGGGAAACATTCAGTACTTC	CASSYVAGGGNIQYF
TRBD1	.	TRBV15	TRBJ2-7	TGTGCCACCAGCAGAGAGGGGGGACAGGGGGCACTTTACGAGCAGTACTTC	CATSREGGQGALYEQYF
TRBD1	few	TRBV7-2	TRBJ2-1	TGTGCCAGCAGCTTAAAGGGGGCTTGGGGCAATGAGCAGTTCTTC	CASSLKGAWGNEQFF
TRBD1	.	TRBV9	TRBJ2-2	TGTGCCAGCAGCGTAGAGGGGACAGGAGAAACGAACACCGGGGAGCTGTTTTTT	CASSVEGTGETNTGELFF
TRBD2	.	TRBV11-3	TRBJ2-5	TGTGCCAGCAGCATGGGACTAGCGGGGGAAGAGACCCAGTACTTC	CASSMGLAGEETQYF
.	.	TRBV19	TRBJ1-2	TGTGCCAGTAGTAACTGGGGGATCGGCTACACCTTC	CASSNWGIGYTF
.	.	TRBV13	TRBJ2-7	TGTGCCAGCAGCTTAGGGGGCGAAGGCTACGAGCAGTACTTC	CASSLGGEGYEQYF
.	.	TRBV19	TRBJ2-7	TGTGCCAGTAGTACTGGAGCCCCCTACGAGCAGTACTTC	CASSTGAPYEQYF